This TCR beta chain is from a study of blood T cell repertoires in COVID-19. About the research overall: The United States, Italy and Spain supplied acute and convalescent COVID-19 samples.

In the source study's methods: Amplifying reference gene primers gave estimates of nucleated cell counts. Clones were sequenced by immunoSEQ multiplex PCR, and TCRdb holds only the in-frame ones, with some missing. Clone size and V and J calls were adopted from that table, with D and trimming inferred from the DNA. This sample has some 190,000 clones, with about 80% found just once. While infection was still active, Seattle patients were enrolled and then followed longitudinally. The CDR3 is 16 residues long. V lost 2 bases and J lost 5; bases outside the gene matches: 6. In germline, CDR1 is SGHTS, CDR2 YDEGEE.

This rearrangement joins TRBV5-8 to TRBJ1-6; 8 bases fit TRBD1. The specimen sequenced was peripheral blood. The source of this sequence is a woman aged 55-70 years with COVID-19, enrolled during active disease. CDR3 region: CASSFDTGQDNSPLHF. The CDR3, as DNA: TGTGCCAGCAGCTTTGACACGGGACAGGATAATTCACCCCTCCACTTT.